This is a list of T cell receptor beta chains from one sample in a study of blood T cell repertoires in COVID-19. Clones were read by immunoSEQ multiplex PCR, and TCRdb kept only the in-frame ones, dropping some. Altogether over 350,000 clones are present, 88% being singletons, with the ten largest covering over 0.9%. Specimen: PBMCs or T cells enriched from blood (not recorded which). The receptors here all came from a woman aged 25-40 years with acute COVID-19. Each CDR3 is given with its conserved first and last residue. The D gene is left open where the match is weak. Not all rows give a size; the values are once, few, many and, for expanded clones, a class.

v_call,j_call,d_call,clone_size,cdr3_nt,cdr3_aa
TRBV10-3,TRBJ2-1,TRBD2,.,TGTGCCATCAGTGAGTCTGGGGCGGGGGGGCCTCTGGATGAGCAGTTCTTC,CAISESGAGGPLDEQFF
TRBV7-2,TRBJ2-3,TRBD2,.,TGTGCCAGCAGCTTAGCGGGGGGGTTGGCAGATACGCAGTATTTT,CASSLAGGLADTQYF
TRBV5-1,TRBJ1-1,.,.,TGCGCCAGCAGCTGGGGACGGGAGGGCACTGAAGCTTTCTTT,CASSWGREGTEAFF
TRBV7-9,TRBJ1-2,TRBD1,.,TGTGCCAGCAGCTTGGGACAGGGCCTAGGATGGGGTGGCTACACCTTC,CASSLGQGLGWGGYTF
TRBV5-1,TRBJ1-6,TRBD1,.,TGCGCCAGCAGCGAAAACAGGGGAAGCTCCTATAATTCACCCCTCCACTTT,CASSENRGSSYNSPLHF
TRBV6-5,TRBJ1-1,TRBD1,.,TGTGCCAGCAGGACCCTTCAGGGGGCAGACACTGAAGCTTTCTTT,CASRTLQGADTEAFF
TRBV24-1,TRBJ1-1,.,.,TGTGCCACCAGTGAGTCGGGGAACACTGAAGCTTTCTTT,CATSESGNTEAFF
TRBV7-9,TRBJ2-3,.,.,TGTGCCAGCAGCCAGTTTAGGGGACTCACAGATACGCAGTATTTT,CASSQFRGLTDTQYF
TRBV27,TRBJ1-2,.,.,TGTGCCAGCAGTCCCACATGGGGAGGGGACTATGGCTACACCTTC,CASSPTWGGDYGYTF
TRBV6-2/TRBV6-3,TRBJ2-7,.,.,TGTGCCAGCAGTACCCTCCGACAGAAGACAAGCTCCTACGAGCAGTACTTC,CASSTLRQKTSSYEQYF
TRBV13,TRBJ1-1,.,.,TGTGCCAGCAGCCTTTACACAAACACTGAAGCTTTCTTT,CASSLYTNTEAFF
TRBV7-8,TRBJ2-7,TRBD2,.,TGTGCCAGCAGCCGACGGAGCGGGGGGCTAACCTACGAGCAGTACTTC,CASSRRSGGLTYEQYF
TRBV7-2,TRBJ2-7,TRBD1,.,TGTGCCAGCAGCTCAAAAGGTGGTGGGGCAGGGGGACGCTACGAGCAGTACTTC,CASSSKGGGAGGRYEQYF
TRBV7-2,TRBJ2-3,TRBD2,.,TGTGCCTCGTCGGGGGGTCAAACCACAGATACGCAGTATTTT,CASSGGQTTDTQYF
TRBV4-2,TRBJ2-3,TRBD2,.,TGTGCCAGCAGAGCGGGCGGGGGGGCGTCAGATACGCAGTATTTT,CASRAGGGASDTQYF
TRBV3-1/TRBV3-2,TRBJ1-4,TRBD1,.,TGTGCCAGCAGCCACGGGGACAGGAATAATGAAAAACTGTTTTTT,CASSHGDRNNEKLFF
TRBV5-1,TRBJ1-2,.,few,TGCGCCAGCAGCTTGGAGGGGTATGAGAGCTATGGCTACACCTTC,CASSLEGYESYGYTF